This T cell receptor (beta chain) appears in the sequencing data of a study of beta chain features in type 1 diabetes. Heparinised blood was drawn once per donor, averaging roughly 120 mL. This clone was seen a handful of times. Between the trimmed V and J ends, which lost 5 bases and 1 base, there was a span of 13 bases. Germline V gene sequence: CDR1 SGHTA, CDR2 FQGNSA. The CDR3 is 15 amino acids. Expressed TCRB transcripts got sequenced, as all isolated RNA was reverse transcribed. Data came from immunoSEQ multiplex PCR; TCRdb stores just in-frame clones and leaves some out. The profile shows around 250,000 clones, roughly 30% of them singletons.

Sample: central memory CD4+ T cells from blood. This receptor was taken from a young man in good health. The chain uses TRBV7-2 and TRBJ2-3; D perhaps matches TRBD1 (5 bases). CDR3 sequence (DNA): TGTGCCAGCAGCCCAACAGGTTCCGGCACAGATACGCAGTATTTT. It specifies CASSPTGSGTDTQYF.